This T cell receptor beta chain was found in a study of prognosis after radiotherapy for stage I lung cancer. For the study at large: Delivery of radiotherapy was by SBRT in 3 to 5 fractions at a biologically effective dose of at least 100 Gy. Study outcomes and limitations: The number of unique TCR clones went down after stereotactic body radiation therapy, with a median of about 10,000 versus 6,900.

The germline CDR1 and CDR2 sequences are DFQATT and SNEGSKA (reference sequence). CDR3 length: 16 amino acids. The V and J ends lost 5 bases and 0 bases, in that order; junction bases with no gene match: 12. Multiplex PCR in two rounds served to amplify TCR beta CDR3 from genomic DNA. Primers (each specific to one TRBV or TRBJ gene) were used in first-round PCR. Each CDR3 protein gets one entry after TCRdb re-called the multiplex PCR reads with MiXCR. Counted here are around 13,000 distinct CDR3 sequences, roughly 40% occurring once; the ten biggest clones make up 40%. This clonotype appeared once. Its matching antigen is unknown.

The sequencing used PBMCs, collected before or after stereotactic body radiation therapy (not recorded which). V usage is TRBV20-1 and J usage is TRBJ1-1, with 7 bases that match TRBD1. The origin of this receptor is a donor at least 50 years old with non-small cell lung cancer. For the CDR3, the DNA is TGCAGTGCTTTGGGACAGACCAGGGAATTGAACACTGAAGCTTTCTTT. It codes for CSALGQTRELNTEAFF.